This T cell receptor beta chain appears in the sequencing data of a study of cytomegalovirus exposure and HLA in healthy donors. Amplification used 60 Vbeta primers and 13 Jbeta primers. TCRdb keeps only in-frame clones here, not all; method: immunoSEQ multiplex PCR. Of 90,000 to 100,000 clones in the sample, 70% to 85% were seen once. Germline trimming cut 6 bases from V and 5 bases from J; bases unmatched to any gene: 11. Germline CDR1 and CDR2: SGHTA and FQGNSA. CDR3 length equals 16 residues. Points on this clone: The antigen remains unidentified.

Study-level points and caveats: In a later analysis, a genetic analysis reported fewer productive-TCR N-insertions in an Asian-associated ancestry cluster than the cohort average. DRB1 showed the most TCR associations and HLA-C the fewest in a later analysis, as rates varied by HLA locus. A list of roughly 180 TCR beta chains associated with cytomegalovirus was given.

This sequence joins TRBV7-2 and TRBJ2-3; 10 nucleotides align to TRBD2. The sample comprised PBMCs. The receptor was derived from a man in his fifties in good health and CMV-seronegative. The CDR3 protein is CASRQWSGRAEDTQYF. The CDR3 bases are TGTGCCAGCAGACAATGGAGCGGGAGGGCTGAAGATACGCAGTATTTT.